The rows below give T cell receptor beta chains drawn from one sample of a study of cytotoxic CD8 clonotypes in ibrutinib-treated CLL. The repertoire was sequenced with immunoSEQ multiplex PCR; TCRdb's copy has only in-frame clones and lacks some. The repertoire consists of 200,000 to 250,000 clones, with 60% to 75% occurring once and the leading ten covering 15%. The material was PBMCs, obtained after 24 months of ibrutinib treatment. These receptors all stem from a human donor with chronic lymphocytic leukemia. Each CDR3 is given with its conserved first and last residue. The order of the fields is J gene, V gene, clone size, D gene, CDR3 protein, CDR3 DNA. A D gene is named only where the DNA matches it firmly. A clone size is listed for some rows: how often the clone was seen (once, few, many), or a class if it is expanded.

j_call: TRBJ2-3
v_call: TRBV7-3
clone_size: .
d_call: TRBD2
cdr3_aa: CASSFSAGTDTQYF
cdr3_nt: TGTGCCAGCAGCTTTTCAGCGGGAACAGATACGCAGTATTTT

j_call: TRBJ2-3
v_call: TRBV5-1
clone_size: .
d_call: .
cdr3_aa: CASSLTGEAADTQYF
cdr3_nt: TGCGCCAGCAGCTTGACGGGAGAGGCTGCAGATACGCAGTATTTT

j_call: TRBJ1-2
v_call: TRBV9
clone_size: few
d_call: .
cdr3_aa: CASSPPGGGYGYTF
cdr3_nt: TGTGCCAGCAGCCCCCCTGGGGGCGGCTATGGCTACACCTTC

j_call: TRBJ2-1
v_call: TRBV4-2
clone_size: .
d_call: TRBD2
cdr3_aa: CASSQGGSNDEQFF
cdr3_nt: TGTGCCAGCAGCCAAGGCGGGAGCAACGATGAGCAGTTCTTC

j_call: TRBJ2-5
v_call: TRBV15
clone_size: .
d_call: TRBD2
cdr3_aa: CATRETSGEGETQYF
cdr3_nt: TGTGCCACCAGAGAAACTAGCGGAGAAGGGGAGACCCAGTACTTC

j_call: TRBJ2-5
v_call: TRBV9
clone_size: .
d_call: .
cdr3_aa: CASSVDGYQETQYF
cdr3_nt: TGTGCCAGCAGCGTAGACGGGTACCAAGAGACCCAGTACTTC

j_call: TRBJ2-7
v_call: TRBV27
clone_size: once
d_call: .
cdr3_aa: CASSTRQSLLLYEQYF
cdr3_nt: TGTGCCAGCAGTACCCGACAGAGCCTACTTCTCTACGAGCAGTACTTC

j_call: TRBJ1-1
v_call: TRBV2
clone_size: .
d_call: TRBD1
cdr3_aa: CASQGTGNTEAFF
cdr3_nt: TGTGCCAGCCAGGGGACAGGGAACACTGAAGCTTTCTTT

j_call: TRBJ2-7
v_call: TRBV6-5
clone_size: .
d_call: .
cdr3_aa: CASSYERLTSSYEQYF
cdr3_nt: TGTGCCAGCAGTTACGAGCGTCTGACGAGCTCCTACGAGCAGTACTTC

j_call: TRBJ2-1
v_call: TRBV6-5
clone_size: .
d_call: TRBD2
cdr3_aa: CASRLLAAIYNEQFF
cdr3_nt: TGTGCCAGCAGACTTCTAGCGGCTATATACAATGAGCAGTTCTTC

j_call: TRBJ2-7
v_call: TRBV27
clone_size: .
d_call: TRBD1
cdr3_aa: CASSLDKSQGKICGEQYF
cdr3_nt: TGTGCCAGCAGTTTGGATAAATCACAGGGGAAGATTTGTGGCGAGCAGTACTTC

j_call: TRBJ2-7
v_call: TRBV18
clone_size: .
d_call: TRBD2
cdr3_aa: CASSPQREPYEQYF
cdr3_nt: TGTGCCAGCTCACCTCAGCGGGAGCCCTACGAGCAGTACTTC

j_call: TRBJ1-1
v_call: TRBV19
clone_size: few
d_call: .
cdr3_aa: CASSITTGPQTAFF
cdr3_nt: TGTGCCAGTAGTATCACAACCGGGCCCCAGACAGCTTTCTTT

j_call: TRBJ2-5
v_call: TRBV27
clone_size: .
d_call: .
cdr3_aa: CASSSASETQYF
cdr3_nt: TGTGCCAGCAGTTCTGCATCAGAGACCCAGTACTTC

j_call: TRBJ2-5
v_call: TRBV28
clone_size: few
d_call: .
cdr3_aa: CASSSGETQYF
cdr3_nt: TGTGCCAGCAGCTCAGGAGAGACCCAGTACTTC

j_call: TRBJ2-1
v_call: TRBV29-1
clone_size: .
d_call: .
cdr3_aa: CSATGYGNEQFF
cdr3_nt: TGCAGCGCGACCGGGTATGGGAATGAGCAGTTCTTC

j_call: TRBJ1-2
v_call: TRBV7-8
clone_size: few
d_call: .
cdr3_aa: CASSTTGYYGYTF
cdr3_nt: TGTGCCAGCAGCACGACGGGGTACTATGGCTACACCTTC

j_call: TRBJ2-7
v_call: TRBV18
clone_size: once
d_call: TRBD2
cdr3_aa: CASSAYTSGSDEQYF
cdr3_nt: TGTGCCAGCTCAGCATATACTAGCGGGAGTGACGAGCAGTACTTC

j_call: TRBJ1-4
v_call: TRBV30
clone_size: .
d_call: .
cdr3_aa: CAWSVQQGTNEKLFF
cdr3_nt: TGTGCCTGGAGTGTACAACAGGGAACTAATGAAAAACTGTTTTTT

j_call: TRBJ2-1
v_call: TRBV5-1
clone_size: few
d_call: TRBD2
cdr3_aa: CASGASPSGSKFF
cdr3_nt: TGCGCCAGCGGCGCATCGCCTAGCGGGAGTAAGTTCTTC

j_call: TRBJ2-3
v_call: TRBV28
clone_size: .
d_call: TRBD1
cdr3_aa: CASRWTGSLDTQYF
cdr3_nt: TGTGCCAGCAGGTGGACAGGTAGTTTGGATACGCAGTATTTT

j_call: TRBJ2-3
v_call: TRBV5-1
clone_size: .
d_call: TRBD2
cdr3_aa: CASSPAVLAGGPDTQYF
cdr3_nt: TGCGCCAGCAGCCCAGCTGTTCTAGCGGGAGGACCCGATACGCAGTATTTT

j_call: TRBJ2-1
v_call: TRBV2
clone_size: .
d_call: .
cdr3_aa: CASSEQLSSYNEQFF
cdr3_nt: TGTGCCAGCAGTGAACAGTTGAGCTCCTACAATGAGCAGTTCTTC

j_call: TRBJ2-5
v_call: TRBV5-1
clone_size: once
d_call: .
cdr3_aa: CASSFGPTYAVTQYF
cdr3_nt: TGCGCCAGCAGCTTCGGCCCCACCTATGCAGTGACCCAGTACTTC

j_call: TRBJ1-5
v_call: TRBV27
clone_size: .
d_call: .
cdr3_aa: CASRGGSNQPQHF
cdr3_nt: TGTGCCAGCCGGGGGGGCAGCAATCAGCCCCAGCATTTT

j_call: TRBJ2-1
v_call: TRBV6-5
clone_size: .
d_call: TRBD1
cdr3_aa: CASSYSGTGQRNEQFF
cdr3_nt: TGTGCCAGCAGTTACTCCGGGACAGGGCAGAGGAATGAGCAGTTCTTC